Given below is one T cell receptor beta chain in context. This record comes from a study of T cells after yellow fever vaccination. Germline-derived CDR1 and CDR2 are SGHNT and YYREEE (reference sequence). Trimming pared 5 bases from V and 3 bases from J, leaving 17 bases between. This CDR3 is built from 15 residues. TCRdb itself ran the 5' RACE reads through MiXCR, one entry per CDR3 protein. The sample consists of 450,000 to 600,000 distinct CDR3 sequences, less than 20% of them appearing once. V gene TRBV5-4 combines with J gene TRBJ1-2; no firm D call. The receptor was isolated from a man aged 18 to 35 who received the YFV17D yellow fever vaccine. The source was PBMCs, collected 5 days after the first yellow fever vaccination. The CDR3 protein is CASRGLPPGDYGYTF. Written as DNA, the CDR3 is TGTGCCAGCAGAGGACTACCCCCCGGGGACTATGGCTACACCTTC.